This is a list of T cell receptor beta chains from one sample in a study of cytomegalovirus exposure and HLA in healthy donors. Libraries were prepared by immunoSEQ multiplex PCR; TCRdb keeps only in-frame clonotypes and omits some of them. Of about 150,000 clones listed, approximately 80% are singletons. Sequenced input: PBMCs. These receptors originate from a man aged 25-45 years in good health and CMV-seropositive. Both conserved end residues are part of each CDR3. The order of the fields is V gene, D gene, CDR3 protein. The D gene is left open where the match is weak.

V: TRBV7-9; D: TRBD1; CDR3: CASSRQGAGTNEKLFF
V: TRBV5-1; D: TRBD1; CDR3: CASSVKGQLGTGELFF
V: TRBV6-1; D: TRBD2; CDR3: CASSEGLAVTYEQYF
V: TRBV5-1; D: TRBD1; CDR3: CASNRDREGEQYF
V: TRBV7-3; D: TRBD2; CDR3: CASSLGGSRIEQFF
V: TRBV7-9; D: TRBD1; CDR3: CASSWGGTGDGAEAFF
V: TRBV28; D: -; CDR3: CASSLLGGKSEKLFF
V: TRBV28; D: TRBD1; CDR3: CASSVRDRGTRSYGYTF
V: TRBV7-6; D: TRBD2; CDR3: CASSVSGRGGNEQFF
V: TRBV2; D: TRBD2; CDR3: CASSVVGTSGTEQFF
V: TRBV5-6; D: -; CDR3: CASSLGGFNTDTQYF
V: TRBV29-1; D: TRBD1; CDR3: CSVNFGQALSGNTIYF
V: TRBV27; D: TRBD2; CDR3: CASSRTSGSTYEQYF
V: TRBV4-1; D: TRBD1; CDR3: CASSQGQGQGAWQPQHF
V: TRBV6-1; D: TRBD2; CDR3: CASRIRGGEQYF
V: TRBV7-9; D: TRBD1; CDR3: CASSLFGTGGNGYTF
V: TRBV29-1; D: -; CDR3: CSGAGIIEPNEQFF
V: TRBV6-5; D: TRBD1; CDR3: CASSLSGTGAYEQYF
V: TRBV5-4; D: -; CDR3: CASSLSLEGGPDEAFF
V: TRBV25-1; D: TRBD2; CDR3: CASSHGLAGEKRYEQYF
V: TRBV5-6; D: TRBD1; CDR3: CASSFDRGGEQYF
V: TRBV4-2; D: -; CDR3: CASSRRGGRGYEQYF
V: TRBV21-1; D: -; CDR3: CASSKEEDRGQNTGELFF
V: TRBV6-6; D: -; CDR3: CASKPLTSSYEQYF
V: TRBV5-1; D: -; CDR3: CASSPGSHTDTQYF
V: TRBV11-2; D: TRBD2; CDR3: CASTLTSGATDTQYF
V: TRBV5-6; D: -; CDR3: CASSGAGRGTASYEQYF
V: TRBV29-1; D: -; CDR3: CSVEPRRYQTQYF
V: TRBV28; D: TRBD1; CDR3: CASSAPGQGGETQYF
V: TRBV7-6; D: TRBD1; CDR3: CASSDGTGNYEQYF
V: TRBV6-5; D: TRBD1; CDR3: CASSHRDSHSPLHF
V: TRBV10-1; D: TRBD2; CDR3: CASSWGTRLTDTQYF
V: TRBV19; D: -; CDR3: CASRTRTAGEQFF
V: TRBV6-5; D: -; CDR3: CASSLHRVETQYF
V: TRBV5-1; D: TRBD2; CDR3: CASSLSGGGTYEQYF
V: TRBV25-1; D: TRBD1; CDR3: CASSESQGRGPFF
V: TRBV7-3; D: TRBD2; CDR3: CASSLGAGVSNEQFF
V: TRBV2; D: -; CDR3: CASSFRGDGDTQYF
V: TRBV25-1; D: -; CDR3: CASSEYFRDTSTDTQYF
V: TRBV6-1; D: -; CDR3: CASSEFPSGEAFF
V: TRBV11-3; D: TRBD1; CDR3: CASFKFLGDREGNQPQHF
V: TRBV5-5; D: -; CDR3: CASSVQGNTEAFF
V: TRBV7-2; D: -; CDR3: CASSLAFGSSYNEQFF
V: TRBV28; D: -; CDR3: CASKGRLNTEAFF
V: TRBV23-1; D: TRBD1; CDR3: CASRDRDYGYTF
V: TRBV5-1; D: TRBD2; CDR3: CASSNGLAGYEQYF
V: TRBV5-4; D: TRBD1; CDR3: CASSLGQGAIGETQYF
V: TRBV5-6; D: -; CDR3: CASSLEGSYGPTEAFF
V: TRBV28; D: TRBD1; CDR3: CASSRSGTDQYEQYF
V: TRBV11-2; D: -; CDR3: CASSLVAENEQYF
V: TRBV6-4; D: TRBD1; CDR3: CASQGAGYSNQPQHF
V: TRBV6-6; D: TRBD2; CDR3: CASSLASGHTYEQYF
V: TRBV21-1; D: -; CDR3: CASSKNSSGPYEQYF
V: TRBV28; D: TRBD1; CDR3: CASSLPRTGRSSYEQYF
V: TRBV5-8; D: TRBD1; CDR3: CASSFGTGNTDTQYF
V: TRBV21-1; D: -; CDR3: CASTQVETNPSGNTIYF